The 14 T cell receptor beta chains below all came from one sample that was sequenced in a study of blood T cell repertoires in COVID-19. TCRdb's table, derived via immunoSEQ multiplex PCR, lists solely in-frame clones and lacks some. This sample yields approximately 200,000 clones, of which about four fifths are seen a single time; around 7% belongs to the top ten. Sequencing input: PBMCs or T cells enriched from blood (not recorded which). The source of these receptors is a man aged 40-49 years who had recovered from COVID-19.

The V gene is TRBV7-8, the J gene TRBJ1-1; D is perhaps TRBD1 (6 bases). The V and J ends lost 1 base and 1 base respectively, with 7 bases between them. CDR3 size: 14 residues. In germline, CDR1 is SGHVS, CDR2 FQNEAQ. The CDR3 loop is CASSLETGNTEAFF. CDR3 nucleotides: TGTGCCAGCAGCTTAGAGACAGGGAACACTGAAGCTTTCTTT.

This chain links TRBV6-1 with TRBJ1-4; tentative D call: TRBD1 (6 bases). The CDR3 is 15 residues long. Looked up from germline, CDR1 is MNHNS and CDR2 is SASEGT. V lost 2 bases and J 6 bases, leaving 13 bases between the germline ends. This CDR3 reads CASSELGGRYEKLFF. As DNA, the CDR3 is TGTGCCAGCAGTGAACTAGGGGGACGGTATGAAAAACTGTTTTTT.

The V gene is TRBV7-2, the J gene TRBJ1-6, with D unclear. Trimming removed 5 bases from V and 4 bases from J, with 15 bases in between. CDR3 size: 16 residues. CDR1 and CDR2 (germline): SGHTA, FQGNSA. The CDR3 sequence is CASSPHQMKYNSPLHF. The DNA for the CDR3 is TGTGCCAGCAGCCCACACCAGATGAAATATAATTCACCCCTCCACTTT.

There are a few counts of this clone. The gene calls are TRBV19 and TRBJ1-1; a weak D match, TRBD1 (6 bases). The CDR3 has 16 residues. The germline V gene encodes CDR1 LNHDA and CDR2 SQIVND (reference sequence). V lost 3 bases, J lost 1 base, and 15 bases lay in between. The CDR3 DNA follows: TGTGCCAGTAGTATGTTCGCGAGCAGGGGGAACACTGAAGCTTTCTTT. Protein sequence: CASSMFASRGNTEAFF. Together with reference TRBV19 and TRBJ1-1, the CDR3 gives the full variable domain: DGGITQSPKYLFRKEGQNVTLSCEQNLNHDAMYWYRQDPGQGLRLIYYSQIVNDFQKGDIAEGYSVSREKKESFPLTVTSAQKNPTAFYLCASSMFASRGNTEAFFGQGTRLTVV.

In DNA form, the CDR3 reads TGTGCCAGCAGGGGTCGGGGAAGAAGCAACACTGAAGCTTTCTTT. It translates to CASRGRGRSNTEAFF. The chain is built from TRBV7-8 and TRBJ1-1; D uncertain. CDR3 length: 15 residues. V gave up 6 bases and J gave up 2 bases, with 16 bases separating them. Germline lookup yields CDR1 SGHVS and CDR2 FQNEAQ. Together with reference TRBV7-8 and TRBJ1-1, the CDR3 gives the full variable domain: GAGVSQSPRYKVAKRGQDVALRCDPISGHVSLFWYQQALGQGPEFLTYFQNEAQLDKSGLPSDRFFAERPEGSVSTLKIQRTQQEDSAVYLCASRGRGRSNTEAFFGQGTRLTVV.

This clone was found a few times. J is TRBJ2-5 and V is TRBV19; TRBD2 matches 11 bases. This CDR3 is 15 amino acids long. Germline V gives CDR1 LNHDA, CDR2 SQIVND (reference sequence). Trimming at V came to 3 bases and at J to 1 base, leaving 1 base not matched to a gene. For the CDR3, the DNA is TGTGCCAGTAGTATTAGCGGGGGGGGCCAAGAGACCCAGTACTTC. Its protein product is CASSISGGGQETQYF. The variable domain in full, with the rest retrieved from reference TRBV19 and TRBJ2-5, is DGGITQSPKYLFRKEGQNVTLSCEQNLNHDAMYWYRQDPGQGLRLIYYSQIVNDFQKGDIAEGYSVSREKKESFPLTVTSAQKNPTAFYLCASSISGGGQETQYFGPGTRLLVL.

The chain couples TRBV24-1 to TRBJ2-2; D is unclear. CDR1 is KGHDR and CDR2 is SFDVKD in the germline V gene. This CDR3 has 14 residues. V shed 7 bases and J shed 2 bases, with 10 bases lying between them. This CDR3 is CATSPGFNTGELFF. CDR3 DNA sequence: TGTGCCACCAGCCCAGGCTTTAACACCGGGGAGCTGTTTTTT.

The rearrangement joins TRBV29-1 to TRBJ1-2, with unresolved D. This CDR3 is built from 12 residues. CDR1 SQVTM and CDR2 ANQGSEA come from the germline V gene. V was cut by 1 base and J by 3 bases, with 6 bases left in between. Here the CDR3 DNA reads TGCAGCGTTGAAGTCGTAGACTATGGCTACACCTTC. Amino acid sequence: CSVEVVDYGYTF.

This chain uses TRBV6-5 with TRBJ2-7; the D is unclear. The V end lost 9 bases, the J end lost 2 bases, and 11 bases lay between the germline ends. The CDR3 runs to 12 residues. Per the germline V gene, CDR1 is MNHEY and CDR2 is SVGAGI. CDR3 protein: CASRKPTYEQYF. The CDR3 coding sequence is TGTGCCAGTAGAAAGCCCACCTACGAGCAGTACTTC.

The rearrangement uses TRBV5-4 and TRBJ1-2; no definite D call. The CDR3 covers 13 residues. CDR1 and CDR2 from the germline V gene are SGHNT and YYREEE (reference sequence). The V end was cut by 0 bases, the J end by 5 bases, with 8 bases between. CDR3 sequence (DNA): TGTGCCAGCAGCTTGGGGGAGGGTTATGGCTACACCTTC. Translation: CASSLGEGYGYTF.

This clone was counted ten times or more. This chain uses TRBV4-1 with TRBJ1-2, with unresolved D. Germline loops: CDR1 MGHRA, CDR2 YSYEKL. This CDR3 spans 15 amino acids. Trimming removed 4 bases at V and 5 bases at J, with 17 bases between. This CDR3 is CASSPDPRGSYGYTF. CDR3 nucleotide sequence: TGCGCCAGCAGCCCCGACCCGAGAGGATCTTATGGCTACACCTTC.

V usage is TRBV6-5 and J usage is TRBJ2-7; D may be TRBD1 (5 bases). The ends were cut back, 6 bases at V and 2 bases at J, with 17 bases in the middle. The CDR3 extends over 15 amino acids. Germline CDR1 and CDR2: MNHEY and SVGAGI. This CDR3 reads CASSVLRGNPYEQYF. The CDR3, as DNA: TGTGCCAGCAGCGTACTAAGGGGTAACCCCTACGAGCAGTACTTC.

The chain links TRBV7-9 to TRBJ2-3; D is ambiguous. V was trimmed by 3 bases and J by 4 bases, leaving 11 bases between them. Germline assignment: CDR1 SEHNR and CDR2 FQNEAQ (reference sequence). This CDR3 contains 14 residues. The CDR3 loop is CASSFSLPPDTQYF. Here the CDR3 DNA reads TGTGCCAGCAGCTTTAGCCTCCCCCCAGATACGCAGTATTTT.

The chain recombines TRBV5-1 with TRBJ2-7; no definite D call. The CDR3 length is 13 residues. The germline gives CDR1 SGHRS, CDR2 YFSETQ. Trimming shortened V by 0 bases and J by 3 bases, and 7 bases separated the two germline ends. CDR3 coding DNA: TGCGCCAGCAGCTTGGGACACGTCTACGAGCAGTACTTC. Translation: CASSLGHVYEQYF. Drawing the rest from reference TRBV5-1 and TRBJ2-7, the complete variable domain is KAGVTQTPRYLIKTRGQQVTLSCSPISGHRSVSWYQQTPGQGLQFLFEYFSETQRNKGNFPGRFSGRQFSNSRSEMNVSTLELGDSALYLCASSLGHVYEQYFGPGTRLTVT.